A selection of T cell receptor beta chains follows, all from one sample in a study of vaccination effects on CD4 cells after COVID-19. TCRdb keeps only in-frame clones here, not all; method: immunoSEQ multiplex PCR. Among 22,000 or so clones, over 70% were seen once, and the ten largest hold over 35%. The antigens of these receptors remain unknown. The input for sequencing was CD4+ T cells from PBMCs cultured with a peptide pool, taken before COVID-19 vaccination. The receptor set was obtained from a human donor who had a prior SARS-CoV-2 infection. CDR3s include the opening cysteine and the closing phenylalanine or tryptophan. A D gene is named only where the DNA matches it firmly. Some rows have no size entry. The others give once, few or many, or a class for an expanded clone.

j_call: TRBJ2-4; d_call: -; v_call: TRBV5-5; clone_size: -; cdr3_nt: TGTGCCAGCAGCTTGCCCCTGAAGACAAAAAACATTCAGTACTTC; cdr3_aa: CASSLPLKTKNIQYF
j_call: TRBJ1-2; d_call: TRBD1; v_call: TRBV25-1; clone_size: -; cdr3_nt: TGTGCCAGCAGTGAATCTGACAGGGGGTGGTTATCCTACACCTTC; cdr3_aa: CASSESDRGWLSYTF
j_call: TRBJ2-5; d_call: -; v_call: TRBV12-3/TRBV12-4; clone_size: -; cdr3_nt: TGTGCCAGCAGTTTTGACACCGGGACCCAGTACTTC; cdr3_aa: CASSFDTGTQYF
j_call: TRBJ1-2; d_call: TRBD1; v_call: TRBV4-1; clone_size: -; cdr3_nt: TGCGCCAGCAGCCTGGACAGGGGGCACGGCTACACCTTC; cdr3_aa: CASSLDRGHGYTF
j_call: TRBJ1-6; d_call: -; v_call: TRBV6-4; clone_size: few; cdr3_nt: TGTGCCAGCAGGGGCACCGGGCGGCATAATTCACCCCTCCACTTT; cdr3_aa: CASRGTGRHNSPLHF
j_call: TRBJ2-1; d_call: -; v_call: TRBV7-2; clone_size: -; cdr3_nt: TGTGCCAGCAGCTTAGCTGGGAGCTCCTACAATGAGCAGTTCTTC; cdr3_aa: CASSLAGSSYNEQFF
j_call: TRBJ2-1; d_call: -; v_call: TRBV11-3; clone_size: few; cdr3_nt: TGTGCCAGCAGCTTAGAATTTCTCAATGAGCAGTTCTTC; cdr3_aa: CASSLEFLNEQFF
j_call: TRBJ2-1; d_call: TRBD2; v_call: TRBV6-5; clone_size: once; cdr3_nt: TGTGCCAGCAGGTGGACTAGCGGGGTTTACAATGAGCAGTTCTTC; cdr3_aa: CASRWTSGVYNEQFF
j_call: TRBJ2-7; d_call: TRBD1; v_call: TRBV30; clone_size: -; cdr3_nt: TGTGCCTGGGCCCAGACAGGGGGCGAGCAGTACTTC; cdr3_aa: CAWAQTGGEQYF
j_call: TRBJ2-5; d_call: -; v_call: TRBV5-4; clone_size: -; cdr3_nt: TGTGCCAGCAGCTCCGATCCCGGGACGGATACTAGGGTGACGGGCGAGACCCAGTACTTC; cdr3_aa: CASSSDPGTDTRVTGETQYF
j_call: TRBJ2-3; d_call: -; v_call: TRBV1; clone_size: once; cdr3_nt: TGCACCAGCAGCCCTAGCGGGGGGCCCAGCACAGATACGCAGTATTTT; cdr3_aa: CTSSPSGGPSTDTQYF
j_call: TRBJ2-2; d_call: TRBD2; v_call: TRBV11-2; clone_size: -; cdr3_nt: TGTGCCAGCAGCCGCCAAGGAGCGGGACCCTCCGGCGGGGAGCTGTTTTTT; cdr3_aa: CASSRQGAGPSGGELFF
j_call: TRBJ2-3; d_call: TRBD2; v_call: TRBV7-2; clone_size: -; cdr3_nt: TGTGCCAGCAGCTTAGGGTTTCGGGGGGGGGTCACAGATACGCAGTATTTT; cdr3_aa: CASSLGFRGGVTDTQYF
j_call: TRBJ2-2; d_call: -; v_call: TRBV6-5; clone_size: -; cdr3_nt: TGTGCCAGCAGTCCGCCGGTTCACACCGGGGAGCTGTTTTTT; cdr3_aa: CASSPPVHTGELFF
j_call: TRBJ2-2; d_call: -; v_call: TRBV13; clone_size: -; cdr3_nt: TGTGCCAGCAGCTCTCGACTAGGTCTCGACGGGGAGCTGTTTTTT; cdr3_aa: CASSSRLGLDGELFF
j_call: TRBJ1-5; d_call: -; v_call: TRBV6-5; clone_size: -; cdr3_nt: TGTGCCAGCAGTCGGGACAGCAATCAGCCCCAGCATTTT; cdr3_aa: CASSRDSNQPQHF
j_call: TRBJ1-2; d_call: -; v_call: TRBV9; clone_size: -; cdr3_nt: TGTGCCAGCAGCGTAGGGGGGGGGCCCCTAGGCTACACCTTC; cdr3_aa: CASSVGGGPLGYTF
j_call: TRBJ2-1; d_call: -; v_call: TRBV2; clone_size: medium-sized; cdr3_nt: TGTGCCAGCGGGGGCAATGAGCAGTTCTTC; cdr3_aa: CASGGNEQFF
j_call: TRBJ1-2; d_call: -; v_call: TRBV11-2; clone_size: -; cdr3_nt: TGTGCCAGCAGCTTAGAAGGGGGGGACTATGGCTACACCTTC; cdr3_aa: CASSLEGGDYGYTF
j_call: TRBJ2-1; d_call: -; v_call: TRBV7-8; clone_size: -; cdr3_nt: TGTGCCAGCAGCTTAGGTGGTGGGATGGGAACGGGGAATGAGCAGTTCTTC; cdr3_aa: CASSLGGGMGTGNEQFF
j_call: TRBJ1-2; d_call: -; v_call: TRBV7-9; clone_size: -; cdr3_nt: TGTGCCAGCAGCTTCAGGGATCTAAACTATGGCTACACCTTC; cdr3_aa: CASSFRDLNYGYTF
j_call: TRBJ2-1; d_call: TRBD2; v_call: TRBV3-1/TRBV3-2; clone_size: -; cdr3_nt: TGTGCCAGCAGAGCGGGATCCTACAATGAGCAGTTCTTC; cdr3_aa: CASRAGSYNEQFF
j_call: TRBJ2-1; d_call: -; v_call: TRBV9; clone_size: -; cdr3_nt: TGTGCCAGCAGTACCATAGCGGACCACAATGAGCAGTTCTTC; cdr3_aa: CASSTIADHNEQFF
j_call: TRBJ2-7; d_call: -; v_call: TRBV12-3/TRBV12-4; clone_size: -; cdr3_nt: TGTGCCAGCAGTCCGTACTACGAGCAGTACTTC; cdr3_aa: CASSPYYEQYF
j_call: TRBJ1-6; d_call: -; v_call: TRBV7-2; clone_size: -; cdr3_nt: TGTGCCAGCAGAAAAGACAGGAACAATTCACCCCTCCACTTT; cdr3_aa: CASRKDRNNSPLHF
j_call: TRBJ1-1; d_call: -; v_call: TRBV11-2; clone_size: -; cdr3_nt: TGTGCCAGCAGCTCCCAGGTGCGGGGGGCGGCTTTCTTT; cdr3_aa: CASSSQVRGAAFF
j_call: TRBJ2-7; d_call: TRBD1; v_call: TRBV4-2; clone_size: -; cdr3_nt: TGTGCCAGCAGCCCCCGGCCAGGACAGGGAGTCTACGAGCAGTACTTC; cdr3_aa: CASSPRPGQGVYEQYF
j_call: TRBJ2-4; d_call: -; v_call: TRBV4-1; clone_size: -; cdr3_nt: TGCGCCAGCAGCCAAGATCCCGCAGGGAACATTCAGTACTTC; cdr3_aa: CASSQDPAGNIQYF
j_call: TRBJ2-3; d_call: -; v_call: TRBV18; clone_size: -; cdr3_nt: TGTGCCAGCTCACCACCTCAAGGTCTCACAGATACGCAGTATTTT; cdr3_aa: CASSPPQGLTDTQYF
j_call: TRBJ2-7; d_call: -; v_call: TRBV6-1; clone_size: few; cdr3_nt: TGTGCCAGCAGTGAATTAACGTCTACCACCCACTTC; cdr3_aa: CASSELTSTTHF
j_call: TRBJ1-5; d_call: -; v_call: TRBV5-3; clone_size: -; cdr3_nt: TGTGCCAGAAGCGCAACGAACCCTTATACAAACAGCAATCAGCCCCAGCATTTT; cdr3_aa: CARSATNPYTNSNQPQHF
j_call: TRBJ1-1; d_call: TRBD1; v_call: TRBV2; clone_size: -; cdr3_nt: TGTGCCAGCAGGGACAGGGTGGGGACTGAAGCTTTCTTT; cdr3_aa: CASRDRVGTEAFF
j_call: TRBJ1-1; d_call: -; v_call: TRBV6-5; clone_size: -; cdr3_nt: TGTGCCAGCAGTTACTCGAGTGAGGGCTTCGGAGCTTTCTTT; cdr3_aa: CASSYSSEGFGAFF
j_call: TRBJ2-5; d_call: -; v_call: TRBV4-3; clone_size: -; cdr3_nt: TGCGCCAGCAGCCAATCCTACAGAGACTGGGGCGAGACCCAGTACTTC; cdr3_aa: CASSQSYRDWGETQYF
j_call: TRBJ2-1; d_call: TRBD2; v_call: TRBV14; clone_size: few; cdr3_nt: TGTGCCAGCAGCCAAGAGGGGACTAGGTCCCGGCTGCAGTTCTTC; cdr3_aa: CASSQEGTRSRLQFF
j_call: TRBJ2-5; d_call: TRBD1; v_call: TRBV5-1; clone_size: -; cdr3_nt: TGCGCCAGCAGCGTTCTTGGGACAGGGAATGGTTTTGAGACCCAGTACTTC; cdr3_aa: CASSVLGTGNGFETQYF
j_call: TRBJ2-7; d_call: -; v_call: TRBV7-2; clone_size: few; cdr3_nt: TGTGCCAGCAGCTCTAGGCTCCGCTCCTACGAGCAGTACTTC; cdr3_aa: CASSSRLRSYEQYF
j_call: TRBJ1-5; d_call: TRBD1; v_call: TRBV19; clone_size: -; cdr3_nt: TGTGCCAGTACCCCCCAGGGGGCCTATAGCAATCAGCCCCAGCATTTT; cdr3_aa: CASTPQGAYSNQPQHF
j_call: TRBJ2-7; d_call: TRBD2; v_call: TRBV19; clone_size: -; cdr3_nt: TGTGCCAGTAGTATAGGGAGACCTAATCTAGCGGGAGGTTCCTACGAGCAGTACTTC; cdr3_aa: CASSIGRPNLAGGSYEQYF
j_call: TRBJ2-1; d_call: TRBD2; v_call: TRBV7-6; clone_size: few; cdr3_nt: TGTGCCAGCAGCCCCTTTCGGGAGGGCCGCAATGAGCAGTTCTTC; cdr3_aa: CASSPFREGRNEQFF